A selection of T cell receptor beta chains follows, all from one sample in a study of human T cells and chemical hapten exposure. TCRdb re-analysed the RACE reads in MiXCR, keeping a single row per CDR3 protein. The table includes some 84,000 distinct CDR3 sequences, about 9% detected once. Sequencing was performed on whole blood, taken in connection with sensitization to the hapten diphenylcyclopropenone (DPC). Receptors were obtained from a man aged 40-50 years with alopecia areata. Some clones in this sample may be carry-over from other donors' samples. CDR3s include the opening cysteine and the closing phenylalanine or tryptophan. The order of the fields is V gene, J gene, CDR3 protein.

v_call: TRBV30; j_call: TRBJ2-7; cdr3_aa: CAWSRGSLPYEQYF
v_call: TRBV7-8; j_call: TRBJ2-1; cdr3_aa: CASSKLKVLGYNEQFF
v_call: TRBV12-3/TRBV12-4; j_call: TRBJ1-1; cdr3_aa: CASSFTDAGTEAFF
v_call: TRBV2; j_call: TRBJ2-1; cdr3_aa: CASRGTNQNNEQFF
v_call: TRBV12-3/TRBV12-4; j_call: TRBJ2-1; cdr3_aa: CASSPLGGTGGNEQFF
v_call: TRBV7-2; j_call: TRBJ2-1; cdr3_aa: CASTPPGLYNEQFF
v_call: TRBV19; j_call: TRBJ2-2; cdr3_aa: CASSPTEPNTGELFF
v_call: TRBV13; j_call: TRBJ2-7; cdr3_aa: CASSPGGQGLYEQYF
v_call: TRBV2; j_call: TRBJ2-1; cdr3_aa: CASSTNKLAGGPSSYNEQFF
v_call: TRBV4-2; j_call: TRBJ2-2; cdr3_aa: CASSQDVRRSNTGELFF
v_call: TRBV6-5; j_call: TRBJ1-2; cdr3_aa: CASRTGNNYGYTF
v_call: TRBV20-1; j_call: TRBJ2-1; cdr3_aa: CSARTANEQFF
v_call: TRBV7-2; j_call: TRBJ2-4; cdr3_aa: CASSLAAVWGVGGENIQYF
v_call: TRBV12-3/TRBV12-4; j_call: TRBJ1-2; cdr3_aa: CASTLTGGASKGYTF
v_call: TRBV7-9; j_call: TRBJ2-1; cdr3_aa: CASSSGQGTYNEQFF
v_call: TRBV6-2/TRBV6-3; j_call: TRBJ1-5; cdr3_aa: CASSETTGLNQPQHF
v_call: TRBV6-5; j_call: TRBJ2-4; cdr3_aa: CASSGVAQAKNIQYF
v_call: TRBV27; j_call: TRBJ2-1; cdr3_aa: CASSPPPTSGRYNEQFF
v_call: TRBV6-1; j_call: TRBJ1-2; cdr3_aa: CASTITGIGYTF
v_call: TRBV27; j_call: TRBJ1-1; cdr3_aa: CASSLGGRTEAFF
v_call: TRBV5-1; j_call: TRBJ2-1; cdr3_aa: CASSPQPIAGHYNEQFF
v_call: TRBV7-2; j_call: TRBJ2-1; cdr3_aa: CASSLSLANNEQFF
v_call: TRBV20-1; j_call: TRBJ2-3; cdr3_aa: CSARELPDGDTQYF
v_call: TRBV5-1; j_call: TRBJ2-5; cdr3_aa: CASSPGHLQETQYF
v_call: TRBV6-1; j_call: TRBJ2-4; cdr3_aa: CASSDGTSQNIQYF
v_call: TRBV9; j_call: TRBJ2-7; cdr3_aa: CASSVGAVSYEQYF
v_call: TRBV11-2; j_call: TRBJ2-5; cdr3_aa: CASSRQTGGGETQYF
v_call: TRBV29-1; j_call: TRBJ2-3; cdr3_aa: CAQEVTDTQYF
v_call: TRBV14; j_call: TRBJ2-3; cdr3_aa: CASSQVGGFSKDTQYF